The present entry profiles one TCR beta chain with its context. Using about 220 ng DNA, 25,000 to 35,000 T cell genomes, the sorted-subset replicate PCRs were run. Original data processing: For the immunoSEQ data, sequences were junction-only without quality scores, so filtering differed. Measured with immunoSEQ multiplex PCR; TCRdb has only the in-frame clones, and not every one. Clone size and the V and J calls come from that table; the DNA yielded D and trimming. The data hold fewer than 400,000 clones, with roughly 70% observed a single time. The data derive from a study of shared clonotypes between healthy human individuals. The wider study: The plates for each donor numbered three CD4 naive, three CD4 memory, two CD8 naive and one CD8 memory.

V lost 3 bases, J lost 0 bases, and 5 bases stayed unmatched. CDR3 length equals 16 residues. Looked up from germline, CDR1 is SEHNR and CDR2 is FQNEAQ (reference sequence). The authors divided CD4+ cells into CD45RA+ naive and CD45RA-negative memory subsets. The rearrangement joins TRBV7-9 to TRBJ2-1, with 7 nucleotides matching TRBD2. This receptor was taken from a man younger than 40 in good health. Sequenced sample: memory CD4+ T cells sorted from blood. As for subset: CD45RA-negative fraction. The CDR3 here is CASSFSPSGSYNEQFF. DNA for the CDR3: TGTGCCAGCAGCTTTAGTCCTAGCGGCTCCTACAATGAGCAGTTCTTC.